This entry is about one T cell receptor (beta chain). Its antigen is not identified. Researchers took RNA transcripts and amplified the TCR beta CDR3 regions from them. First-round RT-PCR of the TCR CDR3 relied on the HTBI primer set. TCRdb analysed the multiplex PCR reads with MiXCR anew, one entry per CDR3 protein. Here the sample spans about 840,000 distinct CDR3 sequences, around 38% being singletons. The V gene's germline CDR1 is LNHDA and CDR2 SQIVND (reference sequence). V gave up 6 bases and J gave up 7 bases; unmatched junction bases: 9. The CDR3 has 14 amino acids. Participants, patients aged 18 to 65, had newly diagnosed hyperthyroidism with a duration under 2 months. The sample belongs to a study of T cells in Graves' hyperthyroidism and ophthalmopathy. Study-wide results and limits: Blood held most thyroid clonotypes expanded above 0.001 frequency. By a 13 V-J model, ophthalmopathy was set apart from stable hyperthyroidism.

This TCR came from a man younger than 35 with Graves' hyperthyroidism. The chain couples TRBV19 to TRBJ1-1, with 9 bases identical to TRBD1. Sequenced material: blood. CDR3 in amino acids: CASSGTGYINEAFF. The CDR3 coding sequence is TGTGCCAGTAGCGGGACAGGGTATATCAATGAAGCTTTCTTT.